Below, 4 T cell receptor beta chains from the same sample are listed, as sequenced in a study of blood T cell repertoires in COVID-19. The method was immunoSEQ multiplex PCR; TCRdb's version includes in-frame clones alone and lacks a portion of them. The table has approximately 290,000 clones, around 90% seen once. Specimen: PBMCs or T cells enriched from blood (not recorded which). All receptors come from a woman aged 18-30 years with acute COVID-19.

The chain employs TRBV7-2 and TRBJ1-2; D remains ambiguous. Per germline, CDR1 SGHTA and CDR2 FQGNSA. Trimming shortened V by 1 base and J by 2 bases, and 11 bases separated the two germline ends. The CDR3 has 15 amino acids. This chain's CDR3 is CASSLESGRNYGYTF. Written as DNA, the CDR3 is TGTGCCAGCAGCTTAGAGTCTGGCAGAAACTATGGCTACACCTTC.

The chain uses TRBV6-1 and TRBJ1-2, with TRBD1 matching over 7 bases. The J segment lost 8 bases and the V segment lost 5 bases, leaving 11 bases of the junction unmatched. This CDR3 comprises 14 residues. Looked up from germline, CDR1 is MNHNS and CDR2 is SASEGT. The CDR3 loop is CASSLGDRVRGYTF. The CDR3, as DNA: TGTGCCAGCAGTTTAGGAGACAGGGTCCGAGGCTACACCTTC.

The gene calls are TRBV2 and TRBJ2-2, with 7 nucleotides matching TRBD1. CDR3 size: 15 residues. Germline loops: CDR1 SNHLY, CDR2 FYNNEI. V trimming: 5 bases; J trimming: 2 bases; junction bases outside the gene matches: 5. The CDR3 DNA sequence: TGTGCCAGCAGTAAGGACAGGAGAAACACCGGGGAGCTGTTTTTT. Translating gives CASSKDRRNTGELFF.

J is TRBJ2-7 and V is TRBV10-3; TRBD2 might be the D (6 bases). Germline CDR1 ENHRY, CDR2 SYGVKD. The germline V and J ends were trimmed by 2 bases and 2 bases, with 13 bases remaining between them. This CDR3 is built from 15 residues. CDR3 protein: CAISEVASVAYEQYF. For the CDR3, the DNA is TGTGCCATCAGTGAGGTAGCTAGCGTGGCCTACGAGCAGTACTTC.